This TCR beta chain was captured in a study of PD-L1 blockade in urothelial cancer. As for the study in general: Patients previously received 0 to 3 chemotherapy regimens. The study recovered a median of approximately 150,000 T cells per blood sample.

Time point indicated: peripheral blood 6 weeks after treatment start. Repertoires were generated with immunoSEQ multiplex PCR, while TCRdb's copy carries only in-frame clones and drops some. The repertoire holds about 30,000 clones, with roughly 83% as singletons. With 4 bases clipped from V and 2 bases from J, the junction kept 9 bases outside the gene matches. In germline, CDR1 is SGHNT, CDR2 YYREEE (reference sequence). This CDR3 is built from 16 residues. The sample in question was PBMCs, obtained around atezolizumab (anti-PD-L1) treatment. This sequence originates from a man aged 65 to 85 with urothelial cancer. The J gene is TRBJ2-7, the V gene TRBV5-4, with TRBD1 matching 10 bases. CDR3 region: CASSAATGTGAYEQYF. The CDR3, as DNA: TGTGCCAGCAGCGCGGCAACCGGGACAGGGGCCTACGAGCAGTACTTC.